The sequence of this TCR beta chain was determined in a study of identifying expanded T cells in peripheral blood. Profiling relied on immunoSEQ multiplex PCR, and the TCRdb table lists in-frame clones only, not all of them. This sample has under 90,000 clones, with 70% to 90% found just once. Trimming shortened V by 1 base and J by 4 bases, and 16 bases separated the two germline ends. Germline V gene data show CDR1 as MGHDK and CDR2 as SYGVNS. CDR3 length equals 16 residues. The receptor comes from a person between 18 and 75 years old in good health. Sequenced material: blood. V gene TRBV25-1 combines with J gene TRBJ1-2, with a possible D match to TRBD1 (5 bases). CDR3 nucleotides: TGTGCCAGCAGTGAATTGGGACGGCCCGCTCCCTATGGCTACACCTTC. This translates into CASSELGRPAPYGYTF.